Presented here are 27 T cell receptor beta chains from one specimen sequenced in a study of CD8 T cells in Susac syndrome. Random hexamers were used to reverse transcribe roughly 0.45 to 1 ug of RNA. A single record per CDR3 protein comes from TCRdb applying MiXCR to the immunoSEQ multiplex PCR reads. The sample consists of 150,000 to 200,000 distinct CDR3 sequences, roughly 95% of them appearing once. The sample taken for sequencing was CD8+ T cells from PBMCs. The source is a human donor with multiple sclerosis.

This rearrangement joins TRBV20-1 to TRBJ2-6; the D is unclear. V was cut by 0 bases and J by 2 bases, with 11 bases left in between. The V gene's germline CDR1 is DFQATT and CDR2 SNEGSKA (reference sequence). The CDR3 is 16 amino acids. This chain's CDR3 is CSARDPVTTGANVLTF. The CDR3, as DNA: TGCAGTGCTAGAGACCCAGTAACGACTGGGGCCAACGTCCTGACTTTC.

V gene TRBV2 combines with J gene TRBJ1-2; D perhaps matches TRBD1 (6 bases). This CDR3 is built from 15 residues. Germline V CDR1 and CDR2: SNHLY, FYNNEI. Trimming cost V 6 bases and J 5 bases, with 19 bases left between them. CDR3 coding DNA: TGTGCCAGCAGGGAGCCGGGACACCCCATTTATGGCTACACCTTC. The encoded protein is CASREPGHPIYGYTF.

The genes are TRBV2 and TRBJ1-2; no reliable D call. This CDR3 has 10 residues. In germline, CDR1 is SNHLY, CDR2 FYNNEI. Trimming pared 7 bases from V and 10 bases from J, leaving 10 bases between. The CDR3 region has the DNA TGTGCCAGCAAGGGAGGGTACTACACCTTC. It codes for CASKGGYYTF.

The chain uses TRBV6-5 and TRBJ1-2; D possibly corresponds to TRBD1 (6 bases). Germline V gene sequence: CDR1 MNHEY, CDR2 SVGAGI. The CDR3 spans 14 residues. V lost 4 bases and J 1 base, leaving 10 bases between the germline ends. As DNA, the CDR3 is TGTGCCAGCAGTTGGGGGGCCAATAACTATGGCTACACCTTC. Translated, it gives CASSWGANNYGYTF.

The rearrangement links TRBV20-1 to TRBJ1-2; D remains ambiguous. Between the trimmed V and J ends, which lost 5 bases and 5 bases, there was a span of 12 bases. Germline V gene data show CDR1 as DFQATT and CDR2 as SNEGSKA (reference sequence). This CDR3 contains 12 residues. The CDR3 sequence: CSAAGNQYGYTF. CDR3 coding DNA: TGCAGTGCTGCCGGGAACCAATATGGCTACACCTTC.

The CDR3 DNA is TGTGCTAGTGGTTTGGTACGGTTTCAACAGGAAGTCCCCCGCTCCTACGAGCAGTACTTC. As protein: CASGLVRFQQEVPRSYEQYF. J is TRBJ2-7 and V is TRBV12-5; D might be TRBD1 (5 bases). Trimming cost V 0 bases and J 0 bases, with 24 bases left between them. The CDR3 has 20 amino acids. Germline CDR1 LGHNT, CDR2 FRNRAP.

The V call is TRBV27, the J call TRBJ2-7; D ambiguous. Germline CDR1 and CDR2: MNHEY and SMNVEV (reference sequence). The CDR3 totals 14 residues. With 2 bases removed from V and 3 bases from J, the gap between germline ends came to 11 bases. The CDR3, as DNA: TGTGCCAGCAGTTTACGGCAGCTGAGCTACGAGCAGTACTTC. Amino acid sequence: CASSLRQLSYEQYF.

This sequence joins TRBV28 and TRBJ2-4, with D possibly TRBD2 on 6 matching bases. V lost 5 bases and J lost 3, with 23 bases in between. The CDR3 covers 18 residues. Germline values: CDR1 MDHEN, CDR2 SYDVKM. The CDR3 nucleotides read TGTGCCAGCAGTCCGACCGGGTCTCGCGGGACTGACAAAAACATTCAGTACTTC. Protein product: CASSPTGSRGTDKNIQYF.

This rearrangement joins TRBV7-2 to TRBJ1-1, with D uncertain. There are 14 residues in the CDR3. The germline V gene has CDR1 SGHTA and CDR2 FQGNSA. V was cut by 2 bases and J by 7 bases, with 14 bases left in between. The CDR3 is CASSLLRPIHEAFF. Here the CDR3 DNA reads TGTGCCAGCAGCTTACTACGACCGATCCATGAAGCTTTCTTT.

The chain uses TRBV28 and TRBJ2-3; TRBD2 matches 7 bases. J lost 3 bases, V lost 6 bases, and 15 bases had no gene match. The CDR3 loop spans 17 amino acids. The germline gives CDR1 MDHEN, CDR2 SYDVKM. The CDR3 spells CASSQILTTSRTDTQYF. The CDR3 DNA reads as TGTGCCAGCAGCCAGATTCTCACGACTAGCAGAACAGATACGCAGTATTTT.

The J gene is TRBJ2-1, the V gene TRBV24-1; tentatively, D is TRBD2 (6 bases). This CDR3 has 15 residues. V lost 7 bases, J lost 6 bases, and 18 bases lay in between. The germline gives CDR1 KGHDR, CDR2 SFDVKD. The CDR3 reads CATSGRDSAGNEQFF. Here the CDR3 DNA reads TGTGCCACCAGCGGCCGGGACTCAGCCGGCAATGAGCAGTTCTTC.

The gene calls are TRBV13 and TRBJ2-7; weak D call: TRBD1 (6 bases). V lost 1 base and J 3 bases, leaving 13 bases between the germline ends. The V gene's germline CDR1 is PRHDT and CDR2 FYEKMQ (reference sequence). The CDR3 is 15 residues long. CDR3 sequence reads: CASSLEGGPYYEQYF. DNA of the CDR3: TGTGCCAGCAGCTTAGAAGGGGGTCCCTACTACGAGCAGTACTTC.

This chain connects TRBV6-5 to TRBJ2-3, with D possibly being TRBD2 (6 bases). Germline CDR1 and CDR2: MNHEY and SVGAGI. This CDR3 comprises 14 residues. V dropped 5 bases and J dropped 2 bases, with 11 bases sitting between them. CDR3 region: CASSKGLLTDTQYF. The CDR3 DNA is TGTGCCAGCAGTAAAGGACTACTCACAGATACGCAGTATTTT.

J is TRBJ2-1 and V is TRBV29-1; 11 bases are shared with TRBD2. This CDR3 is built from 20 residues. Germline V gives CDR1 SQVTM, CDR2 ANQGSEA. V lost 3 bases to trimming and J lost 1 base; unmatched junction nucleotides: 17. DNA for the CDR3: TGCAGCGTTGAGGGTTTTGTGACTAGCGGGAAATTCACGTCCTACAATGAGCAGTTCTTC. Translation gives CSVEGFVTSGKFTSYNEQFF.

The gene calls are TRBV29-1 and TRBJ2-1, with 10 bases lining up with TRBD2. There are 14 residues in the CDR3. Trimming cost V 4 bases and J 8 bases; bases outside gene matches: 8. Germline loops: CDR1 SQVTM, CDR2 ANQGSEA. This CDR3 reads CSVVPGLASDEQFF. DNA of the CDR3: TGCAGCGTTGTTCCGGGACTAGCGTCCGATGAGCAGTTCTTC.

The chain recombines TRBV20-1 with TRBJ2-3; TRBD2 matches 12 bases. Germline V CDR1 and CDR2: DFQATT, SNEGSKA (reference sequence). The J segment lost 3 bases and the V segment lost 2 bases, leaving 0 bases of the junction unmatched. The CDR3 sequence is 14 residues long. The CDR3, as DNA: TGCAGTGCTAGAACTAGCGGGAGGACAGATACGCAGTATTTT. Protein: CSARTSGRTDTQYF.

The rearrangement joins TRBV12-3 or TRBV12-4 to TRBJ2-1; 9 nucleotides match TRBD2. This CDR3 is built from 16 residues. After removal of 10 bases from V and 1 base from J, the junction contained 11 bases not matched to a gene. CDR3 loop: CATSTTGLASYNEQFF. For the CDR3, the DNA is TGTGCCACCTCAACAACGGGACTAGCTTCCTACAATGAGCAGTTCTTC.

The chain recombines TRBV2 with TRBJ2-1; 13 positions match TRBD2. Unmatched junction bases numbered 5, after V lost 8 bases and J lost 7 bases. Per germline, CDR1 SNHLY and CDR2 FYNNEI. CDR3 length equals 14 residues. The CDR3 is CASATGLAGNEQFF. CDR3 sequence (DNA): TGTGCCAGCGCAACGGGACTAGCGGGGAATGAGCAGTTCTTC. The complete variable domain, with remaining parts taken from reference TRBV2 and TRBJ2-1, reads EPEVTQTPSHQVTQMGQEVILRCVPISNHLYFYWYRQILGQKVEFLVSFYNNEISEKSEIFDDQFSVERPDGSNFTLKIRSTKLEDSAMYFCASATGLAGNEQFFGPGTRLTVL.

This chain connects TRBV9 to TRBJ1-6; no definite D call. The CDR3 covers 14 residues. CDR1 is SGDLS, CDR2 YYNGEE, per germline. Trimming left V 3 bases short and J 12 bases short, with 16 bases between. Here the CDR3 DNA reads TGTGCCAGCAGCGGCCCATCTACAGTAGAACCCCTCCACTTT. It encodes CASSGPSTVEPLHF. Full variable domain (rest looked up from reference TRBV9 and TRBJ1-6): DSGVTQTPKHLITATGQRVTLRCSPRSGDLSVYWYQQSLDQGLQFLIQYYNGEERAKGNILERFSAQQFPDLHSELNLSSLELGDSALYFCASSGPSTVEPLHFGNGTRLTVT.

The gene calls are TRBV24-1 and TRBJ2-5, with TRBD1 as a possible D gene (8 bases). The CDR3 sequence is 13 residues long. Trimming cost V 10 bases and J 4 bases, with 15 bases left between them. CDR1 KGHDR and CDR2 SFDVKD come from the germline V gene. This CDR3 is CATGTGGGETQYF. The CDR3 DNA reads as TGTGCCACTGGGACAGGCGGGGGAGAGACCCAGTACTTC.

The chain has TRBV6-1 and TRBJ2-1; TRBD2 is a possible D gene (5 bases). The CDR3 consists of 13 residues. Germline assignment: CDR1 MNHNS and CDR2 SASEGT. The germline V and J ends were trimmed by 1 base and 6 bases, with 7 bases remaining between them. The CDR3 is CASSEVEVNEQFF. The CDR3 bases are TGTGCCAGCAGTGAAGTGGAGGTCAATGAGCAGTTCTTC.

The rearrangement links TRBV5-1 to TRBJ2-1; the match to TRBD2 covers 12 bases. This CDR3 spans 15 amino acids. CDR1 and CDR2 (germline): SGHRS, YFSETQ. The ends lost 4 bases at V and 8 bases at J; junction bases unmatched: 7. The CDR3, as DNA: TGCGCCAGCAGCCAGACTAGCGGGAGTGGCGATGAGCAGTTCTTC. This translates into CASSQTSGSGDEQFF. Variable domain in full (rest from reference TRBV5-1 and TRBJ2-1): KAGVTQTPRYLIKTRGQQVTLSCSPISGHRSVSWYQQTPGQGLQFLFEYFSETQRNKGNFPGRFSGRQFSNSRSEMNVSTLELGDSALYLCASSQTSGSGDEQFFGPGTRLTVL.

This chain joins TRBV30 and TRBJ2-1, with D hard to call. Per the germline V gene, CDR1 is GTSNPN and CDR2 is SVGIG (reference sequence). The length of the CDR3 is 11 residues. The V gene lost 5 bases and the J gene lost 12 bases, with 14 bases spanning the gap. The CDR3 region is CAWEGPSGQFF. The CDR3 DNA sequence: TGTGCCTGGGAAGGACCCTCAGGGCAGTTCTTC.

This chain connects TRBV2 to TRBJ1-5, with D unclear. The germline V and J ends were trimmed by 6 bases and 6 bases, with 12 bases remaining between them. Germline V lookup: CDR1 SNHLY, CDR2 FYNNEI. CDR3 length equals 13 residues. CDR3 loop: CASRTGWGQPQHF. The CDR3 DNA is TGTGCCAGCAGGACGGGTTGGGGTCAGCCCCAGCATTTT.

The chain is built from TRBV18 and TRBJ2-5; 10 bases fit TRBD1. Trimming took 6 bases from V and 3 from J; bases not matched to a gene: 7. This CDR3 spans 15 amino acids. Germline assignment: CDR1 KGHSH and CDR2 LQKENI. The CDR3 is CASSRPGTGEETQYF. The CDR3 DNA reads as TGTGCCAGCTCCCGACCCGGGACAGGGGAAGAGACCCAGTACTTC.

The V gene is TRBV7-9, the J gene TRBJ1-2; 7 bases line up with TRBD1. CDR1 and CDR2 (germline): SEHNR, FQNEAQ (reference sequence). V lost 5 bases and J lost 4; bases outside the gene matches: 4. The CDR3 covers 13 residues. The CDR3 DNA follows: TGTGCCAGCAGCGCGGGACAGTTCTATGGCTACACCTTC. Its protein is CASSAGQFYGYTF.

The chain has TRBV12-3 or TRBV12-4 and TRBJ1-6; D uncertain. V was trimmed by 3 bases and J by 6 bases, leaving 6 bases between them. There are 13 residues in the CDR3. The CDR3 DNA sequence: TGTGCCAGCAGTTTGGACGGTAATTCACCCCTCCACTTT. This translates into CASSLDGNSPLHF.